This is a list of T cell receptor beta chains from one sample in a study of memory CD4+ T cells and cytomegalovirus serostatus. The table came from immunoSEQ multiplex PCR; TCRdb's copy has only in-frame clones and leaves some out. The sample has about 56,000 clones, over 65% seen once. Sequenced material: memory CD4+ T cells from blood. The receptors shown here come from an adult in good health and CMV-seropositive. Both conserved end residues are part of each CDR3. The D gene is left open where the match is weak.

D gene,V gene,CDR3 protein
NA,TRBV20-1,CSASQGETQYF
TRBD1,TRBV28,CASSPYALQGANGYTF
NA,TRBV4-3,CASSPNWNSQETQYF
TRBD1,TRBV15,CATSKEQGGTGELFF
TRBD1,TRBV18,CASSPQGPGMNTEAFF
NA,TRBV5-5,CASSLAAREGTEAFF
TRBD1,TRBV5-1,CASSFPTGGENTEAFF
NA,TRBV18,CASSTGSGNTIYF
TRBD1,TRBV27,CASGTGAKNGYTF
NA,TRBV14,CASSREWNTEAFF
NA,TRBV19,CASSIDRRGGIATTEAFF
NA,TRBV2,CASSEMIGYTF
NA,TRBV18,CASSLSDGSETQYF
NA,TRBV11-2,CASSSQETQYF
TRBD2,TRBV18,CASSPPGGVRTDTQYF
TRBD2,TRBV28,CASGLAGGPVADTQYF
NA,TRBV28,CASRGSNQPQHF
NA,TRBV28,CASSPTHTEAFF
NA,TRBV28,CASSSPFEAPGELFF
NA,TRBV2,CASGWELANTGELFF
NA,TRBV15,CATSRDPLGYGSYEQYF